This T cell receptor (beta chain) was obtained from a study of blood T cell repertoires in COVID-19. Overall study: T cells, B-cell-depleted T cells, or PBMCs provided the cDNA or gDNA that served as material.

Sequencing used immunoSEQ multiplex PCR; TCRdb keeps in-frame clones, though not all of them. The repertoire consists of tens of thousands of clones, with about nine tenths occurring once and the leading ten covering around 4.5%. V was shortened by 5 bases and J by 5 bases, with 9 bases between the two germline ends. Germline assignment: CDR1 LNHDA and CDR2 SQIVND (reference sequence). The CDR3 is 12 residues long. Sequences were obtained from peripheral blood. V gene TRBV19 combines with J gene TRBJ2-5; a possible D gene is TRBD2 (6 bases). The origin of this receptor is a human donor in a cohort sampled during active COVID-19. DNA of the CDR3: TGTGCCAGTAGTGGAGGGGACGAGACCCAGTACTTC. Translation gives CASSGGDETQYF. Filled out from reference TRBV19 and TRBJ2-5, the complete variable domain reads DGGITQSPKYLFRKEGQNVTLSCEQNLNHDAMYWYRQDPGQGLRLIYYSQIVNDFQKGDIAEGYSVSREKKESFPLTVTSAQKNPTAFYLCASSGGDETQYFGPGTRLLVL.